The 16 T cell receptor beta chains in this list originate from one sample, sequenced in a study of OX40 agonist ivuxolimab in advanced cancers. The table came from immunoSEQ multiplex PCR; TCRdb's copy has only in-frame clones and leaves some out. The table has under 100,000 clones, roughly 80% seen once. Sequencing used CD4+ or CD8+ T cells sorted from blood, obtained in a trial of the OX40 agonist ivuxolimab. These receptors were taken from an adult with an advanced solid tumor such as melanoma, head and neck, liver or kidney cancer.

The V gene is TRBV19, the J gene TRBJ1-1; the D is unclear. This CDR3 spans 13 amino acids. V was cut by 6 bases and J by 3 bases, with 11 bases left in between. Germline V CDR1 and CDR2: LNHDA, SQIVND (reference sequence). CDR3 bases: TGTGCCAGTAGGACGCAGCGGTACACTGAAGCTTTCTTT. It specifies CASRTQRYTEAFF. The full variable domain, its missing parts supplied by reference TRBV19 and TRBJ1-1, is DGGITQSPKYLFRKEGQNVTLSCEQNLNHDAMYWYRQDPGQGLRLIYYSQIVNDFQKGDIAEGYSVSREKKESFPLTVTSAQKNPTAFYLCASRTQRYTEAFFGQGTRLTVV.

This clone was seen a handful of times. The J gene is TRBJ1-1, the V gene TRBV19, with a weak D call TRBD1 (5 bases). Germline V CDR1 and CDR2: LNHDA, SQIVND (reference sequence). There are 15 residues in the CDR3. Trimming took 3 bases from V and 0 from J, leaving 11 bases between them. CDR3 protein: CASSIRGRVNTEAFF. The CDR3 DNA reads TGTGCCAGTAGTATTAGAGGCAGGGTGAACACTGAAGCTTTCTTT.

J is TRBJ2-1 and V is TRBV27; D unclear. Trimming stripped 6 bases from V and 0 bases from J, with 9 bases between. The CDR3 spans 14 residues. The germline gives CDR1 MNHEY, CDR2 SMNVEV (reference sequence). CDR3 sequence reads: CASRPVSSYNEQFF. The CDR3 DNA reads as TGTGCCAGCAGACCTGTCAGCTCCTACAATGAGCAGTTCTTC.

J is TRBJ1-2 and V is TRBV27, with D uncertain. CDR3 length equals 11 residues. V lost 7 bases, J lost 1 base, and 4 bases lay in between. CDR1 and CDR2 from the germline V gene are MNHEY and SMNVEV (reference sequence). The CDR3 sequence: CASKNNYGYTF. The DNA of the CDR3 is TGTGCCAGCAAAAATAACTATGGCTACACCTTC.

This rearrangement joins TRBV6-6 to TRBJ2-6; maybe TRBD1 (5 bases). This CDR3 comprises 14 residues. The ends were cut back, 7 bases at V and 0 bases at J, with 7 bases in the middle. The germline CDR1 and CDR2 sequences are MNHNY and SVGAGI (reference sequence). The CDR3 loop is CASIDSSGANVLTF. As DNA, the CDR3 is TGTGCCAGCATCGACAGCTCTGGGGCCAACGTCCTGACTTTC.

J is TRBJ2-7 and V is TRBV11-2, with 12 bases aligning to TRBD2. The germline V gene encodes CDR1 SGHAT and CDR2 FQNNGV. This CDR3 contains 15 residues. V dropped 2 bases and J dropped 4; count of bases not matched to a gene: 3. The DNA of the CDR3 is TGTGCCAGCAGCTTATCTAGCGGGAGGGCTTACGAGCAGTACTTC. Translation gives CASSLSSGRAYEQYF. Using reference TRBV11-2 and TRBJ2-7 for the parts outside the CDR3, the full variable domain is EAGVAQSPRYKIIEKRQSVAFWCNPISGHATLYWYQQILGQGPKLLIQFQNNGVVDDSQLPKDRFSAERLKGVDSTLKIQPAKLEDSAVYLCASSLSSGRAYEQYFGPGTRLTVT.

Comments on this clone: A much larger clone lies a single base off, so this may be a read error. The V gene is TRBV7-9, the J gene TRBJ1-2; a weak D match, TRBD1 (5 bases). The CDR3 runs 13 residues. CDR1 is SEHNR and CDR2 is FQNEAQ in the germline V gene (reference sequence). Trimming took off 4 bases at V and 8 bases at J, with 14 bases between the two ends. CDR3 sequence: CASSWAGGEGYTF. The CDR3 DNA follows: TGTGCCAGCAGCTGGGCGGGGGGGGAGGGCTACACCTTC. Full variable domain (outside the CDR3, taken from reference TRBV7-9 and TRBJ1-2): DTGVSQNPRHKITKRGQNVTFRCDPISEHNRLYWYRQTLGQGPEFLTYFQNEAQLEKSRLLSDRFSAERPKGSFSTLEIQRTEQGDSAMYLCASSWAGGEGYTFGSGTRLTVV.

The chain carries TRBV25-1 and TRBJ1-1, with 8 nucleotides matching TRBD1. The CDR3 sequence is 14 residues long. V lost 8 bases, J lost 0 bases, and 5 bases stayed unmatched. Germline lookup yields CDR1 MGHDK and CDR2 SYGVNS. CDR3: CASGRTGMNTEAFF. In nucleotides, the CDR3 is TGTGCCAGCGGTAGGACAGGGATGAACACTGAAGCTTTCTTT.

This clone was seen more than once but under ten times. V usage is TRBV2 and J usage is TRBJ1-2; D is perhaps TRBD1 (6 bases). Trimming removed 2 bases at V and 4 bases at J, with 11 bases between. The germline CDR1 and CDR2 sequences are SNHLY and FYNNEI. This CDR3 is 14 amino acids long. The CDR3 nucleotides are TGTGCCAGCAGTGAACGACGGACAGTCTATGGCTACACCTTC. It yields the protein CASSERRTVYGYTF. Variable domain in full (rest from reference TRBV2 and TRBJ1-2): EPEVTQTPSHQVTQMGQEVILRCVPISNHLYFYWYRQILGQKVEFLVSFYNNEISEKSEIFDDQFSVERPDGSNFTLKIRSTKLEDSAMYFCASSERRTVYGYTFGSGTRLTVV.

The chain links TRBV5-4 to TRBJ2-3; D uncertain. The CDR3 has 15 amino acids. The germline V gene has CDR1 SGHNT and CDR2 YYREEE (reference sequence). V was shortened by 4 bases and J by 1 base, with 13 bases between the two germline ends. CDR3 nucleotides: TGTGCCAGCAGCACGGGCCTTGGGGGCACAGATACGCAGTATTTT. Amino acid sequence: CASSTGLGGTDTQYF.

The CDR3 coding sequence is TGTGCCAGCAGCCCGGGACCTAGGATGGGGACTGAAGCTTTCTTT. Encoded protein: CASSPGPRMGTEAFF. The V call is TRBV11-1, the J call TRBJ1-1, with a possible D match to TRBD1 (5 bases). Looked up from germline, CDR1 is SGHAT and CDR2 is FQDESV (reference sequence). Deletions cut 5 bases from V and 5 bases from J, with 18 bases between. The CDR3 spans 15 residues.

The chain has TRBV27 and TRBJ2-7, with TRBD1 matching 9 bases. After removal of 5 bases from V and 4 bases from J, the junction contained 9 bases not matched to a gene. The germline CDR1 and CDR2 sequences are MNHEY and SMNVEV (reference sequence). The CDR3 is 15 residues long. The CDR3 DNA reads as TGTGCCAGCAGTACTCGGGACAGGGATCCATACGAGCAGTACTTC. Encoded protein: CASSTRDRDPYEQYF.

With regard to this clone: At one of its ends the junction is not consistent with the germline gene, which may arise from a read error. The chain employs TRBV7-7 and TRBJ2-1; TRBD2 agrees at 13 bases. CDR1 and CDR2 (germline): SSHAT, FNYEAQ (reference sequence). The CDR3 loop spans 16 amino acids. The CDR3 coding sequence is TGTGCTAGCAGCGACGGACTAGCGGGGGAAGCGGGTGAGCAGTTCTTC. It specifies CASSDGLAGEAGEQFF.

The chain combines TRBV6-5 with TRBJ2-7; TRBD2 matches at 14 bases. Germline CDR1 reads MNHEY; CDR2 reads SVGAGI. The CDR3 contains 15 residues. Losses at the gene ends were 7 bases for V and 5 bases for J; bases not matched to a gene: 7. The CDR3 sequence: CASTGTSGSQHEQYF. In DNA, the CDR3 is TGTGCCAGCACTGGGACTAGCGGGAGTCAACACGAGCAGTACTTC.

The CDR3 protein is CASSQEREGYYGYTF. The CDR3 nucleotides read TGTGCCAGCAGCCAAGAGAGGGAGGGGTACTATGGCTACACCTTC. J is TRBJ1-2 and V is TRBV4-2, with D maybe TRBD1 (5 bases). Germline values: CDR1 LGHNA, CDR2 YNFKEQ. Trimming shortened V by 0 bases and J by 3 bases, and 11 bases separated the two germline ends. The CDR3 contains 15 residues.

This rearrangement joins TRBV19 to TRBJ2-1, with TRBD2 matching over 10 bases. V lost 6 bases to trimming and J lost 4 bases; unmatched junction nucleotides: 6. This CDR3 spans 15 amino acids. Per the germline V gene, CDR1 is LNHDA and CDR2 is SQIVND (reference sequence). The CDR3 DNA reads as TGTGCCAGTAGCGATCCAGCGGGGGGGTACAATGAGCAGTTCTTC. Its translation is CASSDPAGGYNEQFF.